Presented here are 30 T cell receptor beta chains from one specimen sequenced in a study of T cell changes during pregnancy in multiple sclerosis. Sequencing was performed with immunoSEQ multiplex PCR; in TCRdb, only in-frame clones are kept and a portion is missing. The data contain 70,000 to 80,000 clones, 75% to 90% of them singletons. The specimen comprised peripheral blood, sampled before pregnancy. These TCRs come from a female donor with multiple sclerosis, enrolled in a pregnancy study.

The chain links TRBV10-3 to TRBJ1-1; D is unresolved. V shed 4 bases and J shed 7 bases, with 7 bases lying between them. The CDR3 consists of 11 residues. Looked up from germline, CDR1 is ENHRY and CDR2 is SYGVKD. CDR3 coding DNA: TGTGCCATCAGTGGTGAGGGTGAAGCTTTCTTT. Translation: CAISGEGEAFF.

This rearrangement joins TRBV5-1 to TRBJ2-3; 7 nucleotides agree with TRBD2. CDR3 length: 14 amino acids. V dropped 3 bases and J dropped 6; count of bases not matched to a gene: 7. Germline CDR1 SGHRS, CDR2 YFSETQ. Here the CDR3 DNA reads TGCGCCAGCAGCTGGGGGGGGGAGTCGGATACGCAGTATTTT. The encoded protein is CASSWGGESDTQYF.

V and J are TRBV13 and TRBJ2-1, with D hard to call. Trimming left V 2 bases short and J 7 bases short, with 6 bases between. CDR3 size: 12 residues. The V gene's germline CDR1 is PRHDT and CDR2 FYEKMQ (reference sequence). The DNA of the CDR3 is TGTGCCAGCAGCTTAACCAGGAATGAGCAGTTCTTC. Translated: CASSLTRNEQFF.

The chain employs TRBV7-3 and TRBJ2-2, with TRBD1 as a possible D gene (6 bases). The CDR3 spans 16 residues. Germline V CDR1 and CDR2: SGHTA, FQGTGA. The V gene lost 5 bases and the J gene lost 0 bases, with 13 bases spanning the gap. CDR3 coding DNA: TGTGCCAGCAGCCCATGGGGGACATCGAACACCGGGGAGCTGTTTTTT. It yields the protein CASSPWGTSNTGELFF.

This clone appeared once. The chain carries TRBV6-1 and TRBJ2-1; 7 positions match TRBD2. Germline CDR1 reads MNHNS; CDR2 reads SASEGT. The CDR3 is 12 amino acids. V shed 4 bases and J 10 bases; nucleotides not matched to a gene: 4. The chain's CDR3 is CASSAPLAEQFF. DNA for the CDR3: TGTGCCAGCAGTGCCCCACTAGCGGAGCAGTTCTTC.

The rearrangement joins TRBV6-6 to TRBJ1-5; perhaps TRBD1 as D (6 bases). Per germline, CDR1 MNHNY and CDR2 SVGAGI (reference sequence). Trimming stripped 6 bases from V and 3 bases from J, with 15 bases between. CDR3 size: 15 residues. The CDR3 bases are TGTGCCAGCAGCTCCGGGACAATCAACAATCAGCCCCAGCATTTT. This codes for CASSSGTINNQPQHF.

The CDR3: CASSRNTEAFF. The CDR3 DNA reads TGTGCCAGTAGTCGTAACACTGAAGCTTTCTTT. The gene calls are TRBV19 and TRBJ1-1; D not certain. There are 11 residues in the CDR3. V lost 5 bases and J lost 2, with 3 bases in between. Germline V lookup: CDR1 LNHDA, CDR2 SQIVND (reference sequence).

The CDR3 spells CASSLSGNEAFF. The CDR3 DNA sequence: TGTGCCAGCAGTTTATCGGGCAATGAAGCTTTCTTT. The rearrangement uses TRBV27 and TRBJ1-1; D ambiguous. V was trimmed by 0 bases and J by 7 bases, leaving 6 bases between them. Looked up from germline, CDR1 is MNHEY and CDR2 is SMNVEV (reference sequence). The CDR3 covers 12 residues.

The rearrangement links TRBV7-3 to TRBJ2-1; 8 nucleotides match TRBD2. The length of the CDR3 is 16 residues. Germline loops: CDR1 SGHTA, CDR2 FQGTGA. V shed 2 bases and J 2 bases; nucleotides not matched to a gene: 5. The CDR3, as DNA: TGTGCCAGCAGCTTAGGGACTAGTCTGACCTACAATGAGCAGTTCTTC. It yields the protein CASSLGTSLTYNEQFF.

The rearrangement joins TRBV7-2 to TRBJ1-2; TRBD1 aligns across 8 bases. J was trimmed by 8 bases and V by 4 bases; bases with no gene match: 12. There are 15 residues in the CDR3. Germline lookup yields CDR1 SGHTA and CDR2 FQGNSA. The CDR3 nucleotides are TGTGCCAGCAGCTGGGCCGGGCAGGGGGCGGGGGGCTACACCTTC. Protein: CASSWAGQGAGGYTF.

CDR3 coding DNA: TGTGCCAGCAGTGACCGATCCAGCGGGAGGGCGGATGAGCAGTTCTTC. Its protein is CASSDRSSGRADEQFF. The V gene is TRBV2, the J gene TRBJ2-1; 10 nucleotides line up with TRBD2. Germline V gene sequence: CDR1 SNHLY, CDR2 FYNNEI. Trimming at V came to 3 bases and at J to 8 bases, leaving 10 bases not matched to a gene. This CDR3 comprises 16 residues.

There are a few counts of this clone. The V and J genes are TRBV4-2 and TRBJ1-4; tentative D call: TRBD1 (6 bases). The length of the CDR3 is 17 residues. CDR1 and CDR2 from the germline V gene are LGHNA and YNFKEQ. The germline V and J ends were trimmed by 0 bases and 6 bases, with 17 bases remaining between them. The CDR3 DNA follows: TGTGCCAGCAGCCAAGATAGCGGGGGGGGCCCGGATGAAAAACTGTTTTTT. It is translated as CASSQDSGGGPDEKLFF.

The chain employs TRBV10-3 and TRBJ1-1; D not certain. The CDR3 runs to 13 residues. Trimming shortened V by 11 bases and J by 0 bases, and 13 bases separated the two germline ends. Germline CDR1 is ENHRY and CDR2 is SYGVKD. Here the CDR3 reads CAAQEEMNTEAFF. CDR3 sequence (DNA): TGTGCCGCGCAGGAGGAAATGAACACTGAAGCTTTCTTT.

V is TRBV5-1 and J is TRBJ1-3, with D uncertain. The CDR3 loop spans 14 amino acids. CDR1 is SGHRS, CDR2 YFSETQ, per germline. With 0 bases removed from V and 1 base from J, the gap between germline ends came to 5 bases. The CDR3 is CASSLGASGNTIYF. The CDR3, as DNA: TGCGCCAGCAGCTTGGGGGCATCTGGAAACACCATATATTTT.

The chain joins TRBV27 to TRBJ2-3; no clear D. V was cut by 5 bases and J by 0 bases, with 9 bases left in between. CDR1 and CDR2 from the germline V gene are MNHEY and SMNVEV (reference sequence). This CDR3 spans 14 amino acids. The CDR3, as DNA: TGTGCCAGCAGTCTACTTCCTAGCACAGATACGCAGTATTTT. This codes for CASSLLPSTDTQYF.

The chain has TRBV4-2 and TRBJ2-1, with TRBD2 matching 13 bases. Germline V CDR1 and CDR2: LGHNA, YNFKEQ. The length of the CDR3 is 18 residues. V gave up 0 bases and J gave up 7 bases; unmatched junction bases: 9. CDR3 bases: TGTGCCAGCAGCCAAGAAGGACTAGCGGGAGCCCTCGGGAATGAGCAGTTCTTC. Translated, it gives CASSQEGLAGALGNEQFF.

This clone was recorded once. This chain links TRBV5-4 with TRBJ1-3; perhaps TRBD1 as D (6 bases). Trimming took off 0 bases at V and 7 bases at J, with 8 bases between the two ends. The CDR3 totals 13 residues. Germline lookup yields CDR1 SGHNT and CDR2 YYREEE (reference sequence). The DNA for the CDR3 is TGTGCCAGCAGCTTGGAGGACAGCAACACCATATATTTT. Protein sequence: CASSLEDSNTIYF.

The chain couples TRBV14 to TRBJ2-3, with 9 bases aligning to TRBD2. There are 19 residues in the CDR3. Germline V gene data show CDR1 as SGHDN and CDR2 as FVKESK. V shed 0 bases and J 1 base; nucleotides not matched to a gene: 11. For the CDR3, the DNA is TGTGCCAGCAGCCAAGATGTGGCGGGGGGGCAGGCTGGCACAGATACGCAGTATTTT. The encoded protein is CASSQDVAGGQAGTDTQYF. The full variable domain, rest sourced from reference TRBV14 and TRBJ2-3, is EAGVTQFPSHSVIEKGQTVTLRCDPISGHDNLYWYRRVMGKEIKFLLHFVKESKQDESGMPNNRFLAERTGGTYSTLKVQPAELEDSGVYFCASSQDVAGGQAGTDTQYFGPGTRLTVL.

The chain links TRBV7-9 to TRBJ2-5, with a weak D call TRBD1 (6 bases). This CDR3 is built from 14 residues. Germline V CDR1 and CDR2: SEHNR, FQNEAQ (reference sequence). V gave up 5 bases and J gave up 1 base, with 11 bases separating them. CDR3 in DNA: TGTGCCAGCAGCCGGGACACCGCCCAAGAGACCCAGTACTTC. It specifies CASSRDTAQETQYF.

The V gene is TRBV9, the J gene TRBJ1-1; the D is unclear. The CDR3 has 14 amino acids. CDR1 is SGDLS and CDR2 is YYNGEE in the germline V gene. With 0 bases removed from V and 7 bases from J, the gap between germline ends came to 13 bases. The CDR3 reads CASSVGVNTVEAFF. The CDR3 DNA follows: TGTGCCAGCAGCGTAGGAGTAAACACAGTTGAAGCTTTCTTT.

This chain connects TRBV27 to TRBJ2-7; D may be TRBD1 (5 bases). The V and J ends lost 6 bases and 6 bases respectively, with 15 bases between them. This CDR3 spans 13 amino acids. The germline gives CDR1 MNHEY, CDR2 SMNVEV (reference sequence). The CDR3 nucleotides are TGTGCCAGCAGCAGGGTGACAGTAACCGAGCAGTACTTC. It codes for CASSRVTVTEQYF.

In this sample, this clone turned up a few times. The rearrangement joins TRBV18 to TRBJ1-1; no firm D call. The germline V gene has CDR1 KGHSH and CDR2 LQKENI. CDR3 size: 14 residues. Trimming pared 6 bases from V and 3 bases from J, leaving 14 bases between. CDR3 sequence: CASSPRGSDTEAFF. The CDR3 DNA reads as TGTGCCAGCTCCCCCCGGGGAAGCGACACTGAAGCTTTCTTT. The full variable domain, rest sourced from reference TRBV18 and TRBJ1-1, is NAGVMQNPRHLVRRRGQEARLRCSPMKGHSHVYWYRQLPEEGLKFMVYLQKENIIDESGMPKERFSAEFPKEGPSILRIQQVVRGDSAAYFCASSPRGSDTEAFFGQGTRLTVV.

The rearrangement uses TRBV2 and TRBJ2-1, with D unresolved. The CDR3 is 14 residues long. Deletions cut 7 bases from V and 0 bases from J, with 10 bases between. CDR1 is SNHLY and CDR2 is FYNNEI in the germline V gene. The CDR3 loop reads CASKPPSSYNEQFF. DNA for the CDR3: TGTGCCAGCAAACCACCGAGCTCCTACAATGAGCAGTTCTTC.

In its sample, this clone was seen once. This rearrangement joins TRBV4-2 to TRBJ2-7; D is possibly TRBD1 (5 bases). The ends were cut back, 4 bases at V and 3 bases at J, with 16 bases in the middle. Germline V lookup: CDR1 LGHNA, CDR2 YNFKEQ. The CDR3 consists of 15 residues. In DNA form, the CDR3 reads TGTGCCAGCAGCCCCTCAGTTACAGGAGTCTACGAGCAGTACTTC. Encoded protein: CASSPSVTGVYEQYF.

This clone was observed a handful of times. The gene calls are TRBV9 and TRBJ1-2; 8 nucleotides match TRBD1. Germline V gene lookup returns CDR1 SGDLS and CDR2 YYNGEE. V shed 3 bases, J shed 6 bases, and the junction held 4 bases outside the gene matches. CDR3 length equals 13 residues. CDR3 nucleotides: TGTGCCAGCAGCGGGACAGGGCCCAATGGCTACACCTTC. Protein sequence: CASSGTGPNGYTF. Together with reference TRBV9 and TRBJ1-2, the CDR3 gives the full variable domain: DSGVTQTPKHLITATGQRVTLRCSPRSGDLSVYWYQQSLDQGLQFLIQYYNGEERAKGNILERFSAQQFPDLHSELNLSSLELGDSALYFCASSGTGPNGYTFGSGTRLTVV.

The V and J genes are TRBV4-1 and TRBJ2-1; 10 positions match TRBD2. This CDR3 contains 19 residues. V shed 0 bases, J shed 5 bases, and the junction held 13 bases outside the gene matches. Germline assignment: CDR1 MGHRA and CDR2 YSYEKL. DNA of the CDR3: TGCGCCAGCAGCCAAGATGCCCTACGGGCTAGCGGGGGAAACAATGAGCAGTTCTTC. Translating it yields CASSQDALRASGGNNEQFF.

The V and J genes are TRBV30 and TRBJ1-2; D not resolved. The ends were cut back, 2 bases at V and 5 bases at J, with 9 bases in the middle. The CDR3 contains 12 residues. Germline values: CDR1 GTSNPN, CDR2 SVGIG (reference sequence). The DNA of the CDR3 is TGTGCCTGGAGTTACCTAGGTTATGGCTACACCTTC. This codes for CAWSYLGYGYTF.

The chain links TRBV6-1 to TRBJ1-4; 8 positions agree with TRBD1. CDR1 is MNHNS, CDR2 SASEGT, per germline. This CDR3 is 16 amino acids long. Trimming removed 0 bases from V and 7 bases from J; junction bases left unmatched: 7. The DNA for the CDR3 is TGTGCCAGCAGTGAAGCCGGACAGGGTTTCGGTGAAAAACTGTTTTTT. It yields the protein CASSEAGQGFGEKLFF.

The V and J genes are TRBV30 and TRBJ2-1; 8 bases match TRBD2. The germline V gene encodes CDR1 GTSNPN and CDR2 SVGIG (reference sequence). The CDR3 is made up of 15 amino acids. Unmatched junction bases numbered 3, after V lost 2 bases and J lost 0 bases. CDR3 bases: TGTGCCTGGAGTACTAGCGGAGACTCCTACAATGAGCAGTTCTTC. This gives the protein CAWSTSGDSYNEQFF.

As for this clone: Other DNA sequences in the same sample also yield this CDR3. CDR3 region: CAWSGGSTDTQYF. The CDR3, as DNA: TGTGCCTGGAGTGGCGGGAGTACAGATACGCAGTATTTT. This chain links TRBV30 with TRBJ2-3, with 7 bases identical to TRBD2. The ends lost 1 base at V and 3 bases at J; junction bases unmatched: 1. Germline V gives CDR1 GTSNPN, CDR2 SVGIG (reference sequence). This CDR3 comprises 13 residues.